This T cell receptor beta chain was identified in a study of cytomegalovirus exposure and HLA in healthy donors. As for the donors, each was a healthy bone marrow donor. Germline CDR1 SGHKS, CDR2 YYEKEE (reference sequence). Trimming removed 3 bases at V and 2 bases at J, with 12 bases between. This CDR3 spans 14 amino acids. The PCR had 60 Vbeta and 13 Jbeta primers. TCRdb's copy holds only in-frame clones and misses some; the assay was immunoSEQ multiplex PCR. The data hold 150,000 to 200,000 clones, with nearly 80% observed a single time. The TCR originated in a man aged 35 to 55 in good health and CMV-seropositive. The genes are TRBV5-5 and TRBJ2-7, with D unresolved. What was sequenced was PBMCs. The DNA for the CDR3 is TGTGCCAGCAGCTCAGCGTCCGCGGCCTACGAGCAGTACTTC. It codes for CASSSASAAYEQYF. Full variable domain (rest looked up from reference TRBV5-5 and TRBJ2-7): DAGVTQSPTHLIKTRGQQVTLRCSPISGHKSVSWYQQVLGQGPQFIFQYYEKEERGRGNFPDRFSARQFPNYSSELNVNALLLGDSALYLCASSSASAAYEQYFGPGTRLTVT.